The entry below describes one T cell receptor (beta chain). What it recognizes is unknown. This table comes from immunoSEQ multiplex PCR, and its TCRdb copy is limited to in-frame clones, with some not included. In the table there are about 41,000 clones, around 76% of which are singletons. These data belong to a study of a mutant IDH1 vaccine in newly diagnosed glioma. Study at large: Most patients had received both radiotherapy and temozolomide, the prior options being radiotherapy, temozolomide, or both.

The ends were cut back, 0 bases at V and 5 bases at J, with 7 bases in the middle. Germline V gene lookup returns CDR1 MNHNS and CDR2 SASEGT. CDR3 length: 13 amino acids. Indicated time point: week 23, last vaccination. The content of each vaccine dose was 300 ug of mutant IDH1 20-mer peptide, and topical imiquimod accompanied it. The sequence came from a woman aged 40 to 50 with glioma. Some clones in this sample may be carry-over from other donors' samples. The V and J genes are TRBV6-1 and TRBJ2-5; D remains ambiguous. The sample consisted of PBMCs, taken from a glioma patient whose treatment included an IDH1 peptide vaccine. In nucleotides, the CDR3 is TGTGCCAGCAGTGAAGCATGGGCGGAGACCCAGTACTTC. As protein: CASSEAWAETQYF.